Listed below are T cell receptor beta chains from one sample, sequenced in a study of blood T cells in healthy people across ages. One entry per CDR3 protein results from TCRdb running MiXCR on the 5' RACE reads. The data show approximately 700,000 distinct CDR3 sequences, with approximately 30% seen just once and approximately 15% held by the top ten. The sequenced sample was blood. The receptors were sampled from an elderly woman in good health. Both conserved end residues are part of each CDR3. Each record gives: D gene, J gene, clone size, V gene, CDR3 protein, CDR3 DNA. The D gene is left open where the match is weak. Size is stated for part of the rows, as once, few or many counts, or as a class when the clone is expanded.

D: .; J: TRBJ2-5; size: many; V: TRBV2; CDR3: CASSEALFGPGRETQYF; DNA: TGTGCCAGCAGTGAAGCCTTGTTCGGACCTGGCAGGGAGACCCAGTACTTC
D: .; J: TRBJ1-1; size: many; V: TRBV4-2; CDR3: CASSLWRGTEAFF; DNA: TGTGCCAGCAGCCTCTGGAGGGGCACTGAAGCTTTCTTT
D: .; J: TRBJ2-3; size: many; V: TRBV5-1; CDR3: CASSSPGGRGSQYF; DNA: TGCGCCAGCAGTTCTCCGGGGGGCAGGGGGTCGCAGTATTTT
D: .; J: TRBJ2-7; size: .; V: TRBV5-1; CDR3: CASSFYTTYEQYF; DNA: TGCGCCAGCAGCTTCTACACGACCTACGAGCAGTACTTC
D: TRBD1; J: TRBJ1-1; size: .; V: TRBV10-3; CDR3: CACSGQGHEAFF; DNA: TGTGCCTGCTCAGGACAGGGGCATGAAGCTTTCTTT
D: .; J: TRBJ2-6; size: many; V: TRBV6-2/TRBV6-3; CDR3: CASTRDRVSGANVLTF; DNA: TGTGCCAGCACACGGGACCGGGTATCTGGGGCCAACGTCCTGACTTTC
D: TRBD1; J: TRBJ1-5; size: .; V: TRBV20-1; CDR3: CSASSGYRGGNQPQHF; DNA: TGCAGTGCTAGTTCGGGGTACAGGGGAGGTAATCAGCCCCAGCATTTT
D: .; J: TRBJ1-2; size: few; V: TRBV5-1; CDR3: CASSLEGDRYGYTF; DNA: TGCGCCAGCAGCTTAGAGGGAGACCGCTATGGCTACACCTTC
D: TRBD2; J: TRBJ2-5; size: .; V: TRBV20-1; CDR3: CSDTRASGSQETQYF; DNA: TGCAGTGATACGCGGGCTAGCGGGTCCCAAGAGACCCAGTACTTC
D: .; J: TRBJ2-1; size: .; V: TRBV6-5; CDR3: CASSYSNRGGSEQFF; DNA: TGTGCCAGCAGTTACTCGAACAGGGGGGGCAGTGAGCAGTTCTTC
D: .; J: TRBJ1-4; size: .; V: TRBV12-3/TRBV12-4; CDR3: CASSYDATNEKLFF; DNA: TGTGCCAGCAGTTACGACGCAACTAATGAAAAACTGTTTTTT
D: TRBD1; J: TRBJ2-7; size: .; V: TRBV6-6; CDR3: CASRPGQGDHEQYF; DNA: TGTGCCAGCAGACCCGGACAGGGAGATCACGAGCAGTACTTC
D: .; J: TRBJ1-2; size: many; V: TRBV4-2; CDR3: CASSERDYYGYTF; DNA: TGTGCCAGCAGCGAGAGGGATTACTATGGCTACACCTTC
D: .; J: TRBJ2-7; size: many; V: TRBV6-6; CDR3: CASRLYDEQYF; DNA: TGTGCCAGCAGGCTTTACGACGAGCAGTACTTC
D: .; J: TRBJ2-7; size: .; V: TRBV13; CDR3: CASSSGLWSSYEQYF; DNA: TGTGCCAGCAGTTCTGGACTCTGGAGTTCCTACGAGCAGTACTTC
D: .; J: TRBJ2-7; size: many; V: TRBV6-2/TRBV6-3; CDR3: CASRVGREQYF; DNA: TGTGCCAGCCGGGTTGGGCGCGAGCAGTACTTC
D: TRBD2; J: TRBJ2-5; size: .; V: TRBV9; CDR3: CTSSVAAGGLGDNEQYF; DNA: TGTACCAGCAGCGTAGCAGCGGGGGGTCTGGGGGACAATGAGCAGTACTTC
D: .; J: TRBJ2-7; size: many; V: TRBV5-6; CDR3: CASSRPGTDTYEQYF; DNA: TGTGCCAGCAGCCGCCCCGGGACGGACACCTACGAGCAGTACTTC
D: .; J: TRBJ2-1; size: many; V: TRBV11-2; CDR3: CASSSGLTINEQFF; DNA: TGTGCCAGCAGTTCCGGACTCACGATCAATGAGCAGTTCTTC
D: TRBD2; J: TRBJ2-3; size: .; V: TRBV29-1; CDR3: CSVEKVAGGPTDTQYF; DNA: TGCAGCGTTGAAAAGGTAGCGGGGGGGCCCACAGATACGCAGTATTTT
D: TRBD1; J: TRBJ2-1; size: .; V: TRBV20-1; CDR3: CSARTGTGSYNEQFF; DNA: TGCAGTGCTAGGACCGGGACAGGGTCCTACAATGAGCAGTTCTTC
D: .; J: TRBJ2-7; size: .; V: TRBV10-3; CDR3: CAISDGQKYEQYF; DNA: TGTGCCATCAGTGACGGGCAGAAATACGAGCAGTACTTC
D: .; J: TRBJ2-7; size: .; V: TRBV20-1; CDR3: CSARGQDGSWYEQYF; DNA: TGCAGTGCTAGAGGCCAAGACGGATCCTGGTACGAGCAGTACTTC
D: .; J: TRBJ2-1; size: many; V: TRBV12-3/TRBV12-4; CDR3: CASSLSRLGSSYNEQFF; DNA: TGTGCCAGCAGTTTATCTAGACTGGGGAGCTCCTACAATGAGCAGTTCTTC
D: .; J: TRBJ2-7; size: few; V: TRBV7-2; CDR3: CASRPRGVDFFYEQYF; DNA: TGTGCCAGCCGTCCCAGGGGGGTGGACTTTTTCTACGAGCAGTACTTC
D: TRBD2; J: TRBJ2-5; size: once; V: TRBV2; CDR3: CASRLSSGRGQETQYF; DNA: TGTGCCAGCAGGCTCTCTAGCGGGAGAGGGCAAGAGACCCAGTACTTC
D: .; J: TRBJ1-2; size: few; V: TRBV6-5; CDR3: CAGLGQSDGYTF; DNA: TGTGCCGGCTTGGGGCAGTCCGATGGCTACACCTTC
D: .; J: TRBJ1-2; size: many; V: TRBV3-1; CDR3: CASSQVRQGTIYGYTF; DNA: TGTGCCAGCAGCCAAGTCCGGCAGGGGACGATCTATGGCTACACCTTC
D: .; J: TRBJ2-7; size: many; V: TRBV3-1; CDR3: CASSQDLISYEQYF; DNA: TGTGCCAGCAGCCAAGATTTGATCTCCTACGAGCAGTACTTC
D: .; J: TRBJ2-3; size: many; V: TRBV11-2; CDR3: CASSLDWKGTDTQYF; DNA: TGTGCCAGCAGCTTAGATTGGAAAGGTACAGATACGCAGTATTTT
D: .; J: TRBJ2-7; size: many; V: TRBV7-9; CDR3: CASSFGGISYEQYF; DNA: TGTGCCAGCAGCTTTGGCGGAATCTCCTACGAGCAGTACTTC
D: TRBD2; J: TRBJ2-1; size: few; V: TRBV5-1; CDR3: CASSRELAGGDNEQFF; DNA: TGCGCCAGCAGCCGCGAACTAGCGGGGGGGGACAATGAGCAGTTCTTC
D: .; J: TRBJ1-3; size: .; V: TRBV29-1; CDR3: CSVSNRQGNTIYF; DNA: TGCAGCGTGTCTAATAGGCAAGGAAACACCATATATTTT
D: .; J: TRBJ1-1; size: many; V: TRBV20-1; CDR3: CSARQGNTEAFF; DNA: TGCAGTGCTAGACAGGGGAACACTGAAGCTTTCTTT
D: .; J: TRBJ2-1; size: .; V: TRBV5-1; CDR3: CASSLVGGFGEQFF; DNA: TGCGCCAGCAGCTTGGTAGGGGGGTTTGGTGAGCAGTTCTTC
D: .; J: TRBJ2-1; size: many; V: TRBV29-1; CDR3: CSLGQAGNEQFF; DNA: TGCAGCCTCGGACAGGCGGGGAATGAGCAGTTCTTC
D: .; J: TRBJ2-3; size: once; V: TRBV6-6; CDR3: CASRLRDTQYF; DNA: TGTGCCAGCCGTCTTCGGGATACGCAGTATTTT
D: .; J: TRBJ2-7; size: many; V: TRBV14; CDR3: CASSQENGGSYEQYF; DNA: TGTGCCAGCAGCCAAGAAAACGGGGGATCCTACGAGCAGTACTTC
D: .; J: TRBJ2-1; size: .; V: TRBV29-1; CDR3: CSVEDGGSSYNEQFF; DNA: TGCAGCGTTGAAGATGGGGGGAGCTCCTACAATGAGCAGTTCTTC
D: .; J: TRBJ1-3; size: .; V: TRBV5-1; CDR3: CASSLRPSSGNTIYF; DNA: TGCGCCAGCAGCTTGAGACCCAGCTCTGGAAACACCATATATTTT